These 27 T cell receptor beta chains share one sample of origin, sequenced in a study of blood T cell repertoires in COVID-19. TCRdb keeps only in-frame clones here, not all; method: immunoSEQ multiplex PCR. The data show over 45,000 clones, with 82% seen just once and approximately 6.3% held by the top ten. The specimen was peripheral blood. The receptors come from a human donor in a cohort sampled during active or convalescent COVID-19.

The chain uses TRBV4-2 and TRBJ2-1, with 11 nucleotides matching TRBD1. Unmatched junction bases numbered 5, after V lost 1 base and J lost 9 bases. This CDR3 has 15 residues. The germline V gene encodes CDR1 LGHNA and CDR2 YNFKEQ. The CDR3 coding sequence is TGTGCCAGCAGCCAAGTCGGACAGGGGGCGCCTGAGCAGTTCTTC. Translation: CASSQVGQGAPEQFF.

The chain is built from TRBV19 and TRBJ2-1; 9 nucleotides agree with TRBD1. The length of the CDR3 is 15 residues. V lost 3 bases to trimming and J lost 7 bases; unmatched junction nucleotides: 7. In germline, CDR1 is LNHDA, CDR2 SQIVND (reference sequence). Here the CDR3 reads CASSIPGTGFNEQFF. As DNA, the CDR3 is TGTGCCAGTAGTATTCCCGGGACAGGGTTTAATGAGCAGTTCTTC.

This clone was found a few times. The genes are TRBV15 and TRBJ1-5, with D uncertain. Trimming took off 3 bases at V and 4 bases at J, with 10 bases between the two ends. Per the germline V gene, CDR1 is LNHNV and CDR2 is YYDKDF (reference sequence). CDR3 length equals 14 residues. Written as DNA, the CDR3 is TGTGCCACCAGCAGTCCCTCGGTTAATCAGCCCCAGCATTTT. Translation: CATSSPSVNQPQHF.

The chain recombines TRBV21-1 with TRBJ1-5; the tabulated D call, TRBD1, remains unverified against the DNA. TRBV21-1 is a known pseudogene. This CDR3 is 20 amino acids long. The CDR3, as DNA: TGTGCCAGCAGCAAAGCTTTCAGGGGGCTCCACAATAACAGCAATCAGCCCCAGCATTTT. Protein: CASSKAFRGLHNNSNQPQHF.

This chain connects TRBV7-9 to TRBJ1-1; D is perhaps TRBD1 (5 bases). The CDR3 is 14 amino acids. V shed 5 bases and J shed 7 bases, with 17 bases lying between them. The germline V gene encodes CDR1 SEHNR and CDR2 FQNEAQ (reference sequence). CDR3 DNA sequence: TGTGCCAGCAGCGGGGGGGAGGACATTCTTGAAGCTTTCTTT. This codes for CASSGGEDILEAFF.

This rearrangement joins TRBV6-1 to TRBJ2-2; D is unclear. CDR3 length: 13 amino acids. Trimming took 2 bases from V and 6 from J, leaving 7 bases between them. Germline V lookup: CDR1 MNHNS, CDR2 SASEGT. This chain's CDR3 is CASSEPLPGELFF. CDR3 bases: TGTGCCAGCAGTGAACCCCTTCCCGGGGAGCTGTTTTTT.

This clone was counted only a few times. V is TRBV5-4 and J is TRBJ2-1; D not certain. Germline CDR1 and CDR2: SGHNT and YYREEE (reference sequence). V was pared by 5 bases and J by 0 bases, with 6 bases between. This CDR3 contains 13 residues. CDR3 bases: TGTGCCAGCAGTACGAGCTCCTACAATGAGCAGTTCTTC. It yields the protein CASSTSSYNEQFF.

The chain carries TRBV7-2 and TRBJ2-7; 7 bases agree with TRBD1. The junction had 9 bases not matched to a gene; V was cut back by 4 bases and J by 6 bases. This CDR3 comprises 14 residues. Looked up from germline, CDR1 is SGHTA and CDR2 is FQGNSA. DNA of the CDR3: TGTGCCAGCAGCTACGGGACAGCCCCATTCGAGCAGTACTTC. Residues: CASSYGTAPFEQYF.

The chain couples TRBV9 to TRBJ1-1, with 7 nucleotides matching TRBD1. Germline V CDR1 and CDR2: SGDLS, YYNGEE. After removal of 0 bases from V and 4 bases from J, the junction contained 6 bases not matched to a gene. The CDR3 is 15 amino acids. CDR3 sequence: CASSVGGGRITEAFF. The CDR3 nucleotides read TGTGCCAGCAGCGTAGGAGGGGGCAGGATCACTGAAGCTTTCTTT.

CDR3 in DNA: TGCAGTGCTAGTGCGGGAGGGAATAATGAAAAACTGTTTTTT. It specifies CSASAGGNNEKLFF. The rearrangement joins TRBV20-1 to TRBJ1-4; the D is unclear. V lost 3 bases and J lost 4, with 12 bases in between. In germline, CDR1 is DFQATT, CDR2 SNEGSKA (reference sequence). This CDR3 is 14 amino acids long.

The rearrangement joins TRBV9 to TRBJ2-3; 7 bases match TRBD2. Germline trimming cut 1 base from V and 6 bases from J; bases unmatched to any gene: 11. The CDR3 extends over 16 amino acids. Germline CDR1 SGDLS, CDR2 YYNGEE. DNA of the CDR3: TGTGCCAGCAGCGTAAAACCGGCCCAGGGAGGGGATACGCAGTATTTT. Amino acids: CASSVKPAQGGDTQYF.

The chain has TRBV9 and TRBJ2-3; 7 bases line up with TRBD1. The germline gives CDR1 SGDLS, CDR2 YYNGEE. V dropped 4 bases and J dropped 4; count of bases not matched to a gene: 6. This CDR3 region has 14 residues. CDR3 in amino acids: CASSQTGKPDTQYF. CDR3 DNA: TGTGCCAGCAGCCAGACAGGGAAGCCAGATACGCAGTATTTT.

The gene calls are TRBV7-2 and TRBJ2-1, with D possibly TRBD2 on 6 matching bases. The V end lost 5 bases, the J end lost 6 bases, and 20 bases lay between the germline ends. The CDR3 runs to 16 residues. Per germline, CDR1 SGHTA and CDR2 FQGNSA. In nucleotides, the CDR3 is TGTGCCAGCAGCCCTACGCGGGGCGTGAGAAGCAATGAGCAGTTCTTC. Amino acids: CASSPTRGVRSNEQFF.

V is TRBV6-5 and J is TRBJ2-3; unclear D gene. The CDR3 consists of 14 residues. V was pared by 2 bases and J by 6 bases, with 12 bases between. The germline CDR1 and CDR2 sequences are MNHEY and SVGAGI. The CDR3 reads CASSYIPLGDTQYF. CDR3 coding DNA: TGTGCCAGCAGTTACATTCCACTCGGGGATACGCAGTATTTT.

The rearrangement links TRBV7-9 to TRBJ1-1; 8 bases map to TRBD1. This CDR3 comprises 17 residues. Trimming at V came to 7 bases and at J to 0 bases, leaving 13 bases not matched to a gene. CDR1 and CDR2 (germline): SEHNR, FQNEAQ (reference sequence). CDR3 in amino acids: CASTRTGIYGLNTEAFF. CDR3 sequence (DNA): TGTGCCAGCACGAGGACAGGGATTTATGGCCTGAACACTGAAGCTTTCTTT.

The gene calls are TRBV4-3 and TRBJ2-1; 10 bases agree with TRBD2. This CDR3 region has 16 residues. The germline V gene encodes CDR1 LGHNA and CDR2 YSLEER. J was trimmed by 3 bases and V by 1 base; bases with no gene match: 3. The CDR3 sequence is CASSQGGLAVYNEQFF. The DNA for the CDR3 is TGCGCCAGCAGCCAAGGTGGACTAGCGGTCTACAATGAGCAGTTCTTC.

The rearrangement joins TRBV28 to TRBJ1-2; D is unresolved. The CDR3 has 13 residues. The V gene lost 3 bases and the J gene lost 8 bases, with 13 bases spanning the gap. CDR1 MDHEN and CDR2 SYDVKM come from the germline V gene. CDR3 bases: TGTGCCAGCAGTTTCACCGGGCGGAGGGGCTACACCTTC. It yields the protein CASSFTGRRGYTF.

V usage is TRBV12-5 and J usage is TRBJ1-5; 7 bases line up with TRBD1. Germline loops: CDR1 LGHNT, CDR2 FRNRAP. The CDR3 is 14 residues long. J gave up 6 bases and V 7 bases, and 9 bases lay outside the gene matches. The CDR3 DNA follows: TGTGCTAGTGCCCCGGGACAGCCCGTTCAGCCCCAGCATTTT. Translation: CASAPGQPVQPQHF.

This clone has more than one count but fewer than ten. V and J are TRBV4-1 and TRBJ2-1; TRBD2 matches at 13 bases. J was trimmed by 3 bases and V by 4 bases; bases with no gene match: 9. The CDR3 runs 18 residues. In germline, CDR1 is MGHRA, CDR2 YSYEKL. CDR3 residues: CASSRITSGGAGYNEQFF. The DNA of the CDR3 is TGCGCCAGCAGCCGAATAACTAGCGGGGGGGCGGGCTACAATGAGCAGTTCTTC.

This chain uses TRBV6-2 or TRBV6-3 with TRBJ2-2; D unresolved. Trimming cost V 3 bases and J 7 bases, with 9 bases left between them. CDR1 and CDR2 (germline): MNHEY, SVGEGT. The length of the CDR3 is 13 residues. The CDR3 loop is CASSYTRIGELFF. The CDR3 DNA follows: TGTGCCAGCAGTTATACCAGGATCGGGGAGCTGTTTTTT.

The DNA of the CDR3 is TGTGCCAGTAGTCTGACTCAGACAGGGAAAGCCTACGAGCAGTACTTC. Translating gives CASSLTQTGKAYEQYF. This sequence joins TRBV19 and TRBJ2-7, with 7 positions matching TRBD1. With 5 bases clipped from V and 2 bases from J, the junction kept 12 bases outside the gene matches. This CDR3 has 16 amino acids. Germline V CDR1 and CDR2: LNHDA, SQIVND (reference sequence).

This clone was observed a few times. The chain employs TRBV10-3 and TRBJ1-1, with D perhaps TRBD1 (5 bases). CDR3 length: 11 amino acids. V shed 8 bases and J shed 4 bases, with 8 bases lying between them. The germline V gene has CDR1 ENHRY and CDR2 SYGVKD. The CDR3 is CAIRGSTEAFF. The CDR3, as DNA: TGTGCCATCCGGGGGAGCACTGAAGCTTTCTTT.

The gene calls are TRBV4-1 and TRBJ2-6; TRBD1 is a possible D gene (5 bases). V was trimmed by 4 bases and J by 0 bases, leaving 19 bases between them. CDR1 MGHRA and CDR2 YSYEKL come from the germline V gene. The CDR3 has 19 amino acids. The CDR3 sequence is CASSPGAAGFTSGANVLTF. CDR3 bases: TGCGCCAGCAGCCCCGGTGCGGCAGGGTTTACCTCTGGGGCCAACGTCCTGACTTTC.

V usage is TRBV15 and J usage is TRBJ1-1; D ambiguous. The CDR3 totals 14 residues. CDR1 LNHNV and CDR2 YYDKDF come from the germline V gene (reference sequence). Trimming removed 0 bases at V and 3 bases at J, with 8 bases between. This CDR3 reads CATSRDHRDTEAFF. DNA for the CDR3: TGTGCCACCAGCAGAGATCATAGAGACACTGAAGCTTTCTTT.

The CDR3 protein is CASSKSDVEGNNSPLHF. In nucleotides, the CDR3 is TGTGCCAGCAGCAAATCCGACGTGGAGGGGAATAATTCACCCCTCCACTTT. The chain links TRBV27 to TRBJ1-6; D might be TRBD1 (5 bases). Germline assignment: CDR1 MNHEY and CDR2 SMNVEV (reference sequence). The CDR3 extends over 17 amino acids. The V end was cut by 6 bases, the J end by 5 bases, with 20 bases between.

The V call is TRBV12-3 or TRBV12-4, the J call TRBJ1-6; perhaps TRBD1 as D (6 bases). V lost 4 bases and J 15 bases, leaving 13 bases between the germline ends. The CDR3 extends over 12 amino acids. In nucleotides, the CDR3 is TGTGCCAGCAGTTCTGTGACAGGTCGCCTCCACTTT. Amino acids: CASSSVTGRLHF.

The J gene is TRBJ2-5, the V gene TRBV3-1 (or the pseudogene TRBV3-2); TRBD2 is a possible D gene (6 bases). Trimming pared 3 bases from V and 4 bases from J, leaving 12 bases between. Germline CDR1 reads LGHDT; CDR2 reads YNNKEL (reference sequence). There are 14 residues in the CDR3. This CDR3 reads CASSQRGGGETQYF. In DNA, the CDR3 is TGTGCCAGCAGCCAGCGGGGTGGTGGAGAGACCCAGTACTTC.